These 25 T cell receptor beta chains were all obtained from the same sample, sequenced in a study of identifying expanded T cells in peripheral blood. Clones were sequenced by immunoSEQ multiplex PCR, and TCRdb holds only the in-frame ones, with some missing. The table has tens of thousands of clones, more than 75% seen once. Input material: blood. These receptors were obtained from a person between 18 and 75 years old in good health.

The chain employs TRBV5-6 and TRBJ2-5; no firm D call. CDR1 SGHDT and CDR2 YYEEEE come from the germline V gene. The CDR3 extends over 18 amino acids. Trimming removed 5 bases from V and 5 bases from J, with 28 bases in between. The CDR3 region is CASSPRAFDFFSGETQYF. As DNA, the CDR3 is TGTGCCAGCAGTCCCCGCGCCTTCGACTTTTTTTCCGGGGAGACCCAGTACTTC.

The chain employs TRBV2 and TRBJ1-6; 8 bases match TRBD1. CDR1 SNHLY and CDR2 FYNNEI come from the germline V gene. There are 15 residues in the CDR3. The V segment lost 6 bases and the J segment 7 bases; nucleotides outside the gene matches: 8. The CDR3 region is CASSRTRTGNSPLHF. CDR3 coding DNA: TGTGCCAGCAGCCGAACACGGACAGGGAATTCACCCCTCCACTTT.

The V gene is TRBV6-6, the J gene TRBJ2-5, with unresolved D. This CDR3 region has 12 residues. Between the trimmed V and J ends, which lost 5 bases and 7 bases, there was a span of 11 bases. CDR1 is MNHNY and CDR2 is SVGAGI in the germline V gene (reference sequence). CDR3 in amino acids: CASSIGPGTQYF. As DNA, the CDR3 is TGTGCCAGCAGTATAGGGCCCGGGACCCAGTACTTC.

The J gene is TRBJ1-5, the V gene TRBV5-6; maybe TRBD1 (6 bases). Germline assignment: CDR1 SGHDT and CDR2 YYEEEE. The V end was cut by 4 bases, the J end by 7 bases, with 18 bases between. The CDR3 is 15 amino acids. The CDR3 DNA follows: TGTGCCAGCAGCCAGGCCGGGGGGGGCCGACAGCCCCAGCATTTT. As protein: CASSQAGGGRQPQHF.

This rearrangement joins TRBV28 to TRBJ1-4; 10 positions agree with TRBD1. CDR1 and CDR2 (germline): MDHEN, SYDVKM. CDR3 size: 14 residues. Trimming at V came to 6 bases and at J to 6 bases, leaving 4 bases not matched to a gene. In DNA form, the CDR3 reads TGTGCCAGCAGGGGGGGACAGGGGTATGAAAAACTGTTTTTT. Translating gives CASRGGQGYEKLFF.

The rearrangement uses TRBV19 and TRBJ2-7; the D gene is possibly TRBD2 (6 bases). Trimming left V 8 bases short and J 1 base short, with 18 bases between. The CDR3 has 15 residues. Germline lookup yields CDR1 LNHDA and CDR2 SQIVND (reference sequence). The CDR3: CASSPGLSSSYEQYF. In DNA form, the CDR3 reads TGTGCCAGTTCCCCGGGACTCTCATCGTCCTACGAGCAGTACTTC.

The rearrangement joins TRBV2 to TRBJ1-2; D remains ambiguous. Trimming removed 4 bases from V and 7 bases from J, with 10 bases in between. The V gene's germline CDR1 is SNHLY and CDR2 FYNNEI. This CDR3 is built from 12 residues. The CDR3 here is CASSVFRGGYTF. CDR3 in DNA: TGTGCCAGCAGTGTCTTTAGAGGTGGCTACACCTTC.

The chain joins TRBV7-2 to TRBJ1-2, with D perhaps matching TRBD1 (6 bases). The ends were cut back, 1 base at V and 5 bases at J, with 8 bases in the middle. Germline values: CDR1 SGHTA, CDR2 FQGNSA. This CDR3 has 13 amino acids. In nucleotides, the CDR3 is TGTGCCAGCAGCTTAGAAGGGGGATATGGCTACACCTTC. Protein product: CASSLEGGYGYTF.

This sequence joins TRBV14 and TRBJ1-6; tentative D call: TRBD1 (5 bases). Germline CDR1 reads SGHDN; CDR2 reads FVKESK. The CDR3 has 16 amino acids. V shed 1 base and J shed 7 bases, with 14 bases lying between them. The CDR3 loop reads CASSQVGGDGNSPLHF. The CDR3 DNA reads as TGTGCCAGCAGCCAAGTAGGTGGGGACGGAAATTCACCCCTCCACTTT.

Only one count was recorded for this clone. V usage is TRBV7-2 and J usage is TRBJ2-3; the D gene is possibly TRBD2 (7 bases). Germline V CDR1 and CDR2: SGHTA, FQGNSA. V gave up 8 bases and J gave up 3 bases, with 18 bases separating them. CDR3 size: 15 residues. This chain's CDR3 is CASREMRGPTDTQYF. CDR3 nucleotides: TGTGCCAGCCGGGAAATGCGGGGGCCTACAGATACGCAGTATTTT.

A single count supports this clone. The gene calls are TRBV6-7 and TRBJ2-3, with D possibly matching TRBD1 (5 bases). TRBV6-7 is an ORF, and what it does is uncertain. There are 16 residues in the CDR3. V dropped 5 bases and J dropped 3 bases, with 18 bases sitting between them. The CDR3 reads CASSRSTTASTDTQYF. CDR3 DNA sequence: TGTGCCAGCAGTCGCTCGACGACAGCCTCAACAGATACGCAGTATTTT.

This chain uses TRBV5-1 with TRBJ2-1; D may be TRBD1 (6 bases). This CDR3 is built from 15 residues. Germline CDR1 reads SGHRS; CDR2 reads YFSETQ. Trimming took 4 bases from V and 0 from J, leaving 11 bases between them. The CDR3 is CASSPQGSSYNEQFF. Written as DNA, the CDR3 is TGCGCCAGCAGCCCACAGGGCAGCTCCTACAATGAGCAGTTCTTC.

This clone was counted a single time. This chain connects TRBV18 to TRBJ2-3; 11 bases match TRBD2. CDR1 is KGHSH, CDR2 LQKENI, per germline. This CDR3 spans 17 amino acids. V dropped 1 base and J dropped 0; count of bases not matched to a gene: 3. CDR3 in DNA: TGTGCCAGCTCACCACTAGCGGGGGGGCGTAGCACAGATACGCAGTATTTT. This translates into CASSPLAGGRSTDTQYF.

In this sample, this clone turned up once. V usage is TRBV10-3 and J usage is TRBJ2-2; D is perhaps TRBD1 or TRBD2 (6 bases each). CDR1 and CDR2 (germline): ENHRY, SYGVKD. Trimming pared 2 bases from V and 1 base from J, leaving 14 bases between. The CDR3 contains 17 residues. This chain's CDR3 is CAISEPRGAGNTGELFF. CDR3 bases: TGTGCCATCAGTGAGCCGAGGGGGGCAGGGAACACCGGGGAGCTGTTTTTT.

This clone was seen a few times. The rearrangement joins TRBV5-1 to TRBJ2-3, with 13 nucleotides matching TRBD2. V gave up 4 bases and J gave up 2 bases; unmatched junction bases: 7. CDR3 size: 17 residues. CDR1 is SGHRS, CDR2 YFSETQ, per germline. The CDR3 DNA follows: TGCGCCAGCAGCCCGGGACTAGCGGGGAGTTACACAGATACGCAGTATTTT. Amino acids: CASSPGLAGSYTDTQYF.

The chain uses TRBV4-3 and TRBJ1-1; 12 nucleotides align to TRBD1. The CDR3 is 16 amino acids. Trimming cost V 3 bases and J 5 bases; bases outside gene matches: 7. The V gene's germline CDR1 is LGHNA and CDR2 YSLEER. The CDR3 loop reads CASSQGDRGPGTEAFF. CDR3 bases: TGCGCCAGCAGCCAGGGGGACAGGGGGCCGGGAACTGAAGCTTTCTTT.

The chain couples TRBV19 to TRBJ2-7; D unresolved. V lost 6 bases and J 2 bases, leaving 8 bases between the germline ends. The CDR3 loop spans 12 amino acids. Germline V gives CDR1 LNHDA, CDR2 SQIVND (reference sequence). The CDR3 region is CASSRYPYEQYF. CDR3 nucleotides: TGTGCCAGTAGCAGATACCCCTACGAGCAGTACTTC.

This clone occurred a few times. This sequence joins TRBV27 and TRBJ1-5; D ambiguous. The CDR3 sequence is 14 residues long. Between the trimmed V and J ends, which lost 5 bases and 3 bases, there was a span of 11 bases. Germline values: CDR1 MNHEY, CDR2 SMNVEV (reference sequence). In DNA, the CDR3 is TGTGCCAGCAGTCCACGCGGTTTCAATCAGCCCCAGCATTTT. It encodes CASSPRGFNQPQHF.

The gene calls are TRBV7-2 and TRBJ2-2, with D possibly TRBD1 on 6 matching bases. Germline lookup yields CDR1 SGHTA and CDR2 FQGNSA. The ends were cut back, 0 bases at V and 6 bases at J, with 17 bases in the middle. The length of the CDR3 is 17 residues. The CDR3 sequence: CASSLALIQGAAGELFF. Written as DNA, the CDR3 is TGTGCCAGCAGCTTAGCCTTGATACAGGGAGCCGCCGGGGAGCTGTTTTTT.

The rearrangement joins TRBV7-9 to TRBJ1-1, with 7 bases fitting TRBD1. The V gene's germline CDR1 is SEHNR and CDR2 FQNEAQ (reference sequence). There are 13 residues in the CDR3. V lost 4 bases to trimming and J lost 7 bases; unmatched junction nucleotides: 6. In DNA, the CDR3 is TGTGCCAGCAGCTCCGGGACAGACTTTGAAGCTTTCTTT. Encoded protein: CASSSGTDFEAFF.

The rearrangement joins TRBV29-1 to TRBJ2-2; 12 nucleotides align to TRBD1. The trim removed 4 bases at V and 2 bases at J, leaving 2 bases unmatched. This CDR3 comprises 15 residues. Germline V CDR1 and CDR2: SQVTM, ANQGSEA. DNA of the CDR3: TGCAGCGTTGGGGGACAGGGGGCTAACACCGGGGAGCTGTTTTTT. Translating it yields CSVGGQGANTGELFF.

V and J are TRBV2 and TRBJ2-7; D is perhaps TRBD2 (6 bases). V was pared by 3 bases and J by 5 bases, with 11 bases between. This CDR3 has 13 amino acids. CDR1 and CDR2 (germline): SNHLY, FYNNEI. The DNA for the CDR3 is TGTGCCAGCAGTGAGCGGGGACGGGACGAGCAGTACTTC. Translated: CASSERGRDEQYF.

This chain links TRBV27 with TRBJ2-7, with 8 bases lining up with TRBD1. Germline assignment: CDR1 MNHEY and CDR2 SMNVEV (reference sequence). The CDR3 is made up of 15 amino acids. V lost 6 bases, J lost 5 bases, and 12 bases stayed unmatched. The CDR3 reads CASSLRRDRRNEQYF. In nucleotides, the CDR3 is TGTGCCAGCAGCCTCCGCCGGGACAGGAGAAACGAGCAGTACTTC.

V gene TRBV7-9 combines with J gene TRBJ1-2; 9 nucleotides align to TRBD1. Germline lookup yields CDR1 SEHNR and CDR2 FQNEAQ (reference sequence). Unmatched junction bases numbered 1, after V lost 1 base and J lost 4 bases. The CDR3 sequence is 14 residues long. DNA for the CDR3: TGTGCCAGCAGCTTAGAGGACAGGGGCTATGGCTACACCTTC. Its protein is CASSLEDRGYGYTF.

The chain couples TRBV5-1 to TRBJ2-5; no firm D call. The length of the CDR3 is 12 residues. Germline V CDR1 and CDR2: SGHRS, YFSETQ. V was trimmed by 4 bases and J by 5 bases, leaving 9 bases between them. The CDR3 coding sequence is TGCGCCAGCAGCACCCTGGGGGAGACCCAGTACTTC. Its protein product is CASSTLGETQYF. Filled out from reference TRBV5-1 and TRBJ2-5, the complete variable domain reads KAGVTQTPRYLIKTRGQQVTLSCSPISGHRSVSWYQQTPGQGLQFLFEYFSETQRNKGNFPGRFSGRQFSNSRSEMNVSTLELGDSALYLCASSTLGETQYFGPGTRLLVL.